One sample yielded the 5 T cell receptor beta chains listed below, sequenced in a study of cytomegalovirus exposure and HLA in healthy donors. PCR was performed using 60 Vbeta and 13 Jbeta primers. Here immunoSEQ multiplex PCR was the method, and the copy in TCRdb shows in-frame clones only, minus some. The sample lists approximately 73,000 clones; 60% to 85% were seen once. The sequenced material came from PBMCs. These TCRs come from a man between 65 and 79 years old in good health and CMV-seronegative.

DNA for the CDR3: TGTGCCCTCCTGGGGGGGCACACTGAAGCTTTCTTT. Translation: CALLGGHTEAFF. The rearrangement uses TRBV6-5 and TRBJ1-1, with D perhaps TRBD1 (6 bases). CDR1 and CDR2 from the germline V gene are MNHEY and SVGAGI. The V end lost 11 bases, the J end lost 3 bases, and 13 bases lay between the germline ends. The CDR3 runs to 12 residues.

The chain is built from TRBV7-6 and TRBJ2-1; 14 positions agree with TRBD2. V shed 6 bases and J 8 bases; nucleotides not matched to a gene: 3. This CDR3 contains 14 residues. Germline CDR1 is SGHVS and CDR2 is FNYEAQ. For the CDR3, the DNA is TGTGCCAGCAGGGGACTAGCGGGAGTAGATGAGCAGTTCTTC. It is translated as CASRGLAGVDEQFF.

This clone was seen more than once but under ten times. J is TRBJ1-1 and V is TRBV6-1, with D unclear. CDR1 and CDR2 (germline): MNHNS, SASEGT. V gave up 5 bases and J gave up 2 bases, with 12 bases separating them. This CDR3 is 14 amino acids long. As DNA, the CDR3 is TGTGCCAGCAGTTTTGAGAGGGTTAACACTGAAGCTTTCTTT. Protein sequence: CASSFERVNTEAFF.

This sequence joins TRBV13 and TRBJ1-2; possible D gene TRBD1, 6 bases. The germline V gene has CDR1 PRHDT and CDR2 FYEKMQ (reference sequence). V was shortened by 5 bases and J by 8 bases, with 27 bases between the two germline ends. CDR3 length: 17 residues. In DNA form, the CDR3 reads TGTGCCAGCAGCCTTGGGCCTGGGCGGGGGGCTCTAATCGGCTACACCTTC. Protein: CASSLGPGRGALIGYTF.

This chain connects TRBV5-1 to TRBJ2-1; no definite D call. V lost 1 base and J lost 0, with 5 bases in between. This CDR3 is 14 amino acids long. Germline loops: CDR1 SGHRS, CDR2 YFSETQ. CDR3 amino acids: CASSLSPSYNEQFF. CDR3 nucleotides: TGCGCCAGCAGCTTGTCTCCCTCCTACAATGAGCAGTTCTTC.